This entry features one T cell receptor beta chain sequence. Some clones are missing from TCRdb's copy, which holds only in-frame ones; the method was immunoSEQ multiplex PCR. The table has roughly 420,000 clones, 70% to 90% seen once; the top ten hold around 0.95%. This entry is derived from a study of blood T cell repertoires in COVID-19. Study context: PBMCs, B-cell-depleted T cells, or T cells provided the cDNA or gDNA that made up the material.

The CDR3 consists of 18 residues. Per the germline V gene, CDR1 is SGHRS and CDR2 is YFSETQ. V dropped 3 bases and J dropped 5 bases, with 26 bases sitting between them. This sequence originates from a woman in her 30s with acute COVID-19. Specimen: PBMCs or T cells enriched from blood (not recorded which). The gene calls are TRBV5-1 and TRBJ2-5; TRBD1 might be the D (6 bases). Here the CDR3 DNA reads TGCGCCAGCAGCTCCGAAAGTCAGGGGAGTGTTGGTCCGGAGACCCAGTACTTC. Residues: CASSSESQGSVGPETQYF.